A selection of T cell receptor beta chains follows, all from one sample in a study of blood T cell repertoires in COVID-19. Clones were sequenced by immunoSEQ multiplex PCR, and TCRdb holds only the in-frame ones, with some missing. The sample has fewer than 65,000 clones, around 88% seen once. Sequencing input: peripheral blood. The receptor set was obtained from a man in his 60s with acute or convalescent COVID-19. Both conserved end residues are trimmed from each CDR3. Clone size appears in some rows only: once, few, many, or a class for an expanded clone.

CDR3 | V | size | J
ASSPLAASEQY | TRBV4-2 | few | TRBJ2-7
ASSDGTGGRYEQY | TRBV6-1 | few | TRBJ2-7
ASSPNPGSPSYEQY | TRBV18 | once | TRBJ2-7
ASTIDRDSEAF | TRBV6-6 | NA | TRBJ1-1
ASSVGRTTSYNEQF | TRBV9 | NA | TRBJ2-1
ASSNAEVMNTEAF | TRBV3-1/TRBV3-2 | NA | TRBJ1-1
ASSFRGGGREKLF | TRBV3-1/TRBV3-2 | NA | TRBJ1-4
AIKGLAGNNEQF | TRBV10-3 | NA | TRBJ2-1
SVGGGGYT | TRBV29-1 | few | TRBJ1-2
ASKASGSGDTQY | TRBV6-5 | once | TRBJ2-3
ASSDGLADTDTQY | TRBV9 | few | TRBJ2-3
SVAKGGSNYGYT | TRBV29-1 | NA | TRBJ1-2
ASSPIRGLARDEQF | TRBV7-2 | NA | TRBJ2-1
ASSLSAQLTKSTDTQY | TRBV7-9 | NA | TRBJ2-3
ASSSDRGTSYEQY | TRBV7-2 | NA | TRBJ2-7
ASSGTGPNEKLF | TRBV10-2 | NA | TRBJ1-4
ASSRGRLAGTGELF | TRBV11-2 | NA | TRBJ2-2
ASSQTNWNNQPQH | TRBV14 | NA | TRBJ1-5
ASKTSGSYNEQF | TRBV9 | NA | TRBJ2-1
ATQTSGTYEQY | TRBV24-1 | NA | TRBJ2-7
ASSLESGPTDTQY | TRBV11-2 | NA | TRBJ2-3
SASPQGQGREKLF | TRBV20-1 | NA | TRBJ1-4
ASRIPPRGIAKNIQY | TRBV28 | once | TRBJ2-4
ASSTGGEAQY | TRBV19 | NA | TRBJ2-5
ASSPTPRGTTGELF | TRBV2 | NA | TRBJ2-2
ASSSNQETQY | TRBV5-1 | NA | TRBJ2-5
ASRYRPEDTEAF | TRBV6-6 | NA | TRBJ1-1
ASSDTTSGRNEQF | TRBV5-4 | NA | TRBJ2-1
ASSVGLVSYNEQF | TRBV2 | NA | TRBJ2-1
ASSSRGTGGGEQY | TRBV13 | NA | TRBJ2-7